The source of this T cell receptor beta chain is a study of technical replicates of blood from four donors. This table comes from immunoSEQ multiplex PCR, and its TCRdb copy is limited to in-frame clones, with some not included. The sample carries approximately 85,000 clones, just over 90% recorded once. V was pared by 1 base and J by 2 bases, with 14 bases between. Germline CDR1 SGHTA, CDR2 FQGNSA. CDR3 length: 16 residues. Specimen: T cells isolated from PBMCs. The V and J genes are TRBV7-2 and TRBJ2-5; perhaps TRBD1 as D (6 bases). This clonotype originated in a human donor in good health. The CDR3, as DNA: TGTGCCAGCAGCTTAGTTTCAGGGACAAATCAAGAGACCCAGTACTTC. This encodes CASSLVSGTNQETQYF.